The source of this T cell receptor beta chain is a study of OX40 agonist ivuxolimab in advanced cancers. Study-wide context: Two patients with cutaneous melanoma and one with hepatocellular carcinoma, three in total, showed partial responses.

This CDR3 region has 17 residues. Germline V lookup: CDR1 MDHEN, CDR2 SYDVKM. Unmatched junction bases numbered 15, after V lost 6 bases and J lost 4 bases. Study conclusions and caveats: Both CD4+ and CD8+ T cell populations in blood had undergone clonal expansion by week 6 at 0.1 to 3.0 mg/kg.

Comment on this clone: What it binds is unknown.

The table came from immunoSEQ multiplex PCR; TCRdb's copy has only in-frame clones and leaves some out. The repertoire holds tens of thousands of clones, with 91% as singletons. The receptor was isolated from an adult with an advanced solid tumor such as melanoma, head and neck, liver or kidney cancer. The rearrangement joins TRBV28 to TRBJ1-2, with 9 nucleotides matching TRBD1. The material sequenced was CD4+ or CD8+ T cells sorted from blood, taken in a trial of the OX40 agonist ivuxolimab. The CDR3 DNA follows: TGTGCCAGCAGACCGAGAACGGACAGGGGACGCCTCTATGGCTACACCTTC. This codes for CASRPRTDRGRLYGYTF.